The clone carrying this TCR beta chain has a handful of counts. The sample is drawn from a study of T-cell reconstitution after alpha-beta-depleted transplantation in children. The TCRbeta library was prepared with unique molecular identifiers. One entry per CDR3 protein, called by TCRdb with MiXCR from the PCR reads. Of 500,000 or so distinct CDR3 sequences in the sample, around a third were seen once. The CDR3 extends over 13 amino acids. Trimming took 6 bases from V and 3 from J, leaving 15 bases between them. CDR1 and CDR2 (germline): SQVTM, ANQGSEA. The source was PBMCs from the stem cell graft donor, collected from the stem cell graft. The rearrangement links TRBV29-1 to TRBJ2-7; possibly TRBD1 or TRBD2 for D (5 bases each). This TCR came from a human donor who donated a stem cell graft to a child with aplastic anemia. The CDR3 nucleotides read TGCAGCGTCCTCCGGGACGGCAACTACGAGCAGTACTTC. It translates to CSVLRDGNYEQYF.